This T cell receptor (beta chain) was sequenced in a study of T cell responses to AZD1222 COVID-19 vaccine. As regards this clone: As yet, its antigen is unknown.

General study findings and limits: Spike-specific TCR breadth and depth were elevated following two AZD1222 doses.

CDR1 and CDR2 from the germline V gene are LNHDA and SQIVND (reference sequence). V dropped 3 bases and J dropped 3 bases, with 15 bases sitting between them. The CDR3 has 17 residues. Clones were read by immunoSEQ multiplex PCR, and TCRdb kept only the in-frame ones, dropping some. Of 150,000 to 200,000 clones in the sample, 90% to 95% were seen once. The starting material was peripheral blood, obtained on day 0 of AZD1222 vaccination. The V gene is TRBV19, the J gene TRBJ2-6; D perhaps matches TRBD1 (6 bases). This TCR was recovered from an adult in good health. CDR3 DNA sequence: TGTGCCAGTAGTATGTGGACAGCTCGTGGTGGGGCCAACGTCCTGACTTTC. Residues: CASSMWTARGGANVLTF. Looking up the rest from reference TRBV19 and TRBJ2-6 gives the full variable domain: DGGITQSPKYLFRKEGQNVTLSCEQNLNHDAMYWYRQDPGQGLRLIYYSQIVNDFQKGDIAEGYSVSREKKESFPLTVTSAQKNPTAFYLCASSMWTARGGANVLTFGAGSRLTVL.